This entry describes one T cell receptor beta chain. Its specificity is unknown. From the 5' RACE reads, TCRdb called clonotypes with MiXCR, one entry per CDR3 protein. The sample contains approximately 210,000 distinct CDR3 sequences, about 13% of which appear only once. This sample is drawn from a study of CD8 T cells in ankylosing spondylitis. General study results and limits: Disease-linked clones, CD8+, were relatively rare in peripheral blood. From matched ankylosing spondylitis synovial fluid, disease-linked clones were reportedly recovered at significantly enriched levels.

The sequencing input was blood, either unsorted or a sorted T cell fraction (not recorded which). The clonotype was recovered from a male donor with ankylosing spondylitis or in good health (not recorded which).

The CDR3 is CASSPPGAGGSSYEQYF. The CDR3 DNA reads TGCGCCAGCAGCCCCCCTGGAGCGGGAGGAAGCTCCTACGAGCAGTACTTC. The chain is built from TRBV5-1 and TRBJ2-7; 9 bases map to TRBD2. The CDR3 loop spans 17 amino acids. Germline loops: CDR1 SGHRS, CDR2 YFSETQ. V lost 4 bases, J lost 0 bases, and 11 bases stayed unmatched.